This T cell receptor (beta chain) was identified in a study of vaccination and CD4 T cells after COVID-19. On the study more broadly: Each convalescent patient was PCR positive for SARS-CoV-2 on nasal swab; 10 or so cases were mild and one severe. Investigators stimulated cells with overlapping spike peptides drawn from SARS-CoV-2, HCoV-NL63, HCoV-OC43 and HCoV-229E.

This clonotype counts as medium-sized. Its antigen is unknown. This CDR3 region has 13 residues. CDR1 and CDR2 from the germline V gene are LNHNV and YYDKDF (reference sequence). The ends were cut back, 5 bases at V and 4 bases at J, with 12 bases in the middle. As to treatment: roughly 10-day PBMC culture with coronavirus spike peptide pools or control peptides (ViraFEST assay). Via ViraFEST, peptide pools expanded antigen-specific T cells before TCR sequencing. The Oncomine TCR Beta short-read assay was applied to DNA of cultured CD4+ T cells. MiXCR, applied by TCRdb to the PCR reads, yields one record per CDR3 protein. The table shows 20,000 or so distinct CDR3 sequences, with around a quarter occurring only once.

Input material: cultured CD4+ T cells from blood. The chain recombines TRBV15 with TRBJ2-7; tentative D call: TRBD2 (6 bases). This sequence originates from a human donor with COVID-19. CDR3 sequence reads: CATSLAGTYEQYF. The CDR3 DNA sequence: TGTGCCACCAGCTTGGCGGGGACGTACGAGCAGTACTTC.